One TCR beta chain is described in this entry. V shed 7 bases, J shed 4 bases, and the junction held 10 bases outside the gene matches. Germline assignment: CDR1 MDHEN and CDR2 SYDVKM. The CDR3 consists of 15 residues. The source of the sample is a study of shared clonotypes between healthy human individuals. Profiled with immunoSEQ multiplex PCR; TCRdb holds only in-frame clones, not every one. The table shows 1.5 million to 1.9 million clones, with approximately 98% occurring only once. The origin of this receptor is a young man in good health. The chain recombines TRBV28 with TRBJ2-4; 7 nucleotides agree with TRBD1. Sequencing used naive CD4+ T cells sorted from blood. Subset: CD45RA+ positively selected. The DNA for the CDR3 is TGTGCCAGCACCGTAAACAGGGGAACGAAAAACATTCAGTACTTC. It translates to CASTVNRGTKNIQYF.